Presented here are 21 T cell receptor beta chains from one specimen sequenced in a study of beta chain features in type 1 diabetes (dated by TCRdb to 2016 to 2018). No antigens are known for them. Overall study results and their limits: Type 1 diabetes patients showed a moderate but significant shortening of TCRB CDR3 length in all four CD4+ subsets.

The receptor library was made with the immunoSEQ multiplex PCR assay. All of the isolated RNA was reverse transcribed with the High Capacity cDNA Reverse Transcription Kit, so expressed TCRB transcripts were sequenced. The immuneACCESS repertoire file appears here via TCRdb, limited to in-frame rearrangements. These files lack a portion of the clones; in checked studies, under half of the deficit traces to unresolved V genes, and the cause of the others is not known. The sample yields 250,000 to 350,000 clones; roughly an eighth were counted once. 0.015% to 0.02% of the sample belongs to the ten largest clones. Source material: naive CD4+ T cells from blood. Interpreted using the paper, the cell subset or site label stands for: true naive CD4+ T cells. These receptors were collected from a man between 25 and 39 years old with type 1 diabetes.

This clone has just a few counts. V usage is TRBV9 and J usage is TRBJ2-7; 7 nucleotides agree with TRBD1. Germline loops: CDR1 SGDLS, CDR2 YYNGEE. The ends lost 3 bases at V and 3 bases at J; junction bases unmatched: 12. This CDR3 is 16 amino acids long. CDR3 loop: CASSAHGDRLIYEQYF. Here the CDR3 DNA reads TGTGCCAGCAGCGCTCACGGGGACAGACTAATCTACGAGCAGTACTTC.

This clone was counted between two and nine times. The chain couples TRBV7-7 to TRBJ2-1; D is perhaps TRBD2 (6 bases). Trimming stripped 5 bases from V and 4 bases from J, with 15 bases between. The CDR3 sequence is 15 residues long. Looked up from germline, CDR1 is SSHAT and CDR2 is FNYEAQ (reference sequence). The CDR3 bases are TGTGCCAGCAGCCGGGACTGGACTCTTTACAATGAGCAGTTCTTC. Protein product: CASSRDWTLYNEQFF.

This chain connects TRBV29-1 to TRBJ2-2, with 10 nucleotides matching TRBD2. The CDR3 is 15 amino acids. Trimming cost V 4 bases and J 6 bases; bases outside gene matches: 8. Germline values: CDR1 SQVTM, CDR2 ANQGSEA. Written as DNA, the CDR3 is TGCAGCGTTGCCCCTAGCGGGAGTTTCGCCGGGGAGCTGTTTTTT. Encoded protein: CSVAPSGSFAGELFF.

V usage is TRBV7-9 and J usage is TRBJ2-1, with 7 bases fitting TRBD2. Germline CDR1 reads SEHNR; CDR2 reads FQNEAQ (reference sequence). V dropped 2 bases and J dropped 3; count of bases not matched to a gene: 7. CDR3 size: 16 residues. The CDR3 reads CASSLSGAGNYNEQFF. The CDR3, as DNA: TGTGCCAGCAGCTTAAGCGGGGCCGGCAACTACAATGAGCAGTTCTTC. Complete variable domain (other parts from reference TRBV7-9 and TRBJ2-1): DTGVSQNPRHKITKRGQNVTFRCDPISEHNRLYWYRQTLGQGPEFLTYFQNEAQLEKSRLLSDRFSAERPKGSFSTLEIQRTEQGDSAMYLCASSLSGAGNYNEQFFGPGTRLTVL.

The chain uses TRBV9 and TRBJ1-2; D ambiguous. The V and J ends lost 3 bases and 5 bases respectively, with 17 bases between them. The CDR3 totals 15 residues. Germline loops: CDR1 SGDLS, CDR2 YYNGEE. The CDR3 region has the DNA TGTGCCAGCAGCGGCCCCGGGGAGGGCGAATATGGCTACACCTTC. This sequence encodes CASSGPGEGEYGYTF. The complete variable domain, with remaining parts taken from reference TRBV9 and TRBJ1-2, reads DSGVTQTPKHLITATGQRVTLRCSPRSGDLSVYWYQQSLDQGLQFLIQYYNGEERAKGNILERFSAQQFPDLHSELNLSSLELGDSALYFCASSGPGEGEYGYTFGSGTRLTVV.

The V call is TRBV5-1, the J call TRBJ2-4, with 8 bases fitting TRBD1. CDR1 SGHRS and CDR2 YFSETQ come from the germline V gene. Trimming cost V 2 bases and J 6 bases; bases outside gene matches: 4. The CDR3 has 14 residues. The CDR3 DNA sequence: TGCGCCAGCAGCTTTCAGGGGGCAGGAAACATTCAGTACTTC. Its protein product is CASSFQGAGNIQYF.

This clone was counted a few times. The chain couples TRBV5-1 to TRBJ2-7, with 10 bases that match TRBD1. Germline CDR1 and CDR2: SGHRS and YFSETQ. The J segment lost 6 bases and the V segment lost 4 bases, leaving 4 bases of the junction unmatched. The CDR3 is 13 residues long. In DNA form, the CDR3 reads TGCGCCAGCAGCCCCGGGACAGGGGTCGAGCAGTACTTC. It codes for CASSPGTGVEQYF.

The chain has TRBV18 and TRBJ2-1; 8 bases are shared with TRBD2. The CDR3 is 15 residues long. Germline trimming cut 1 base from V and 4 bases from J; bases unmatched to any gene: 3. Germline values: CDR1 KGHSH, CDR2 LQKENI. The CDR3 region has the DNA TGTGCCAGCTCACCACTGAGCGGGGGTTACAATGAGCAGTTCTTC. Translating gives CASSPLSGGYNEQFF.

This clone was detected a few times. J is TRBJ2-7 and V is TRBV5-1, with 7 bases aligning to TRBD1. V shed 4 bases, J shed 2 bases, and the junction held 3 bases outside the gene matches. The CDR3 is made up of 13 amino acids. Germline values: CDR1 SGHRS, CDR2 YFSETQ. CDR3 residues: CASSVQGAYEQYF. CDR3 bases: TGCGCCAGCAGCGTGCAGGGGGCCTACGAGCAGTACTTC.

This clone appeared a few times. The chain links TRBV2 to TRBJ2-1; D is undetermined. V was shortened by 3 bases and J by 3 bases, with 9 bases between the two germline ends. CDR1 and CDR2 from the germline V gene are SNHLY and FYNNEI. This CDR3 spans 14 amino acids. DNA for the CDR3: TGTGCCAGCAGTGATTCAGTCAGCTACAATGAGCAGTTCTTC. This translates into CASSDSVSYNEQFF.

For this clone: The DNA is left out, because the CDR3 cannot be placed on it with certainty; the CDR3 is given as TCRdb lists it. The genes are TRBV5-6 and TRBJ2-1; the table calls TRBD1, which could not be checked here. Germline lookup yields CDR1 SGHDT and CDR2 YYEEEE. The CDR3 totals 12 residues, both ends included. The chain's CDR3 is CASSQVGTGALF.

This clone was seen a few times. The rearrangement joins TRBV4-3 to TRBJ1-1; D unresolved. CDR3 length equals 17 residues. In germline, CDR1 is LGHNA, CDR2 YSLEER. The ends were cut back, 3 bases at V and 1 base at J, with 18 bases in the middle. For the CDR3, the DNA is TGCGCCAGCAGCCAGGCGCCGCGGGCTCATTCGAACACTGAAGCTTTCTTT. Its protein product is CASSQAPRAHSNTEAFF.

This sequence joins TRBV7-6 and TRBJ1-5; 7 bases are shared with TRBD1. The V and J ends lost 1 base and 5 bases, in that order; junction bases with no gene match: 2. Germline assignment: CDR1 SGHVS and CDR2 FNYEAQ. This CDR3 contains 14 residues. The CDR3, as DNA: TGTGCCAGCAGCTTAGGCAGGGGGGATCAGCCCCAGCATTTT. This translates into CASSLGRGDQPQHF. The full variable domain, with the rest looked up from reference TRBV7-6 and TRBJ1-5, is GAGVSQSPRYKVTKRGQDVALRCDPISGHVSLYWYRQALGQGPEFLTYFNYEAQQDKSGLPNDRFSAERPEGSISTLTIQRTEQRDSAMYRCASSLGRGDQPQHFGDGTRLSIL.

CDR3 in DNA: TGTGCCAGCAGCTTAGGTATGAACACTGAAGCTTTCTTT. Translating it yields CASSLGMNTEAFF. The chain links TRBV7-2 to TRBJ1-1; D gene uncertain. Germline CDR1 reads SGHTA; CDR2 reads FQGNSA. The CDR3 runs to 13 residues. Trimming pared 1 base from V and 0 bases from J, leaving 3 bases between.

The sample holds a few counts of this clone. This sequence joins TRBV9 and TRBJ2-5; TRBD2 matches 16 bases. This CDR3 spans 18 amino acids. Trimming cost V 4 bases and J 3 bases; bases outside gene matches: 9. Germline V gene lookup returns CDR1 SGDLS and CDR2 YYNGEE. For the CDR3, the DNA is TGTGCCAGCAGCCCAGCCGGGACTAGCGGGAGGGTGGAAGAGACCCAGTACTTC. The encoded protein is CASSPAGTSGRVEETQYF.

This clone was observed a handful of times. This chain connects TRBV4-3 to TRBJ1-4, with D possibly matching TRBD1 (6 bases). V lost 4 bases to trimming and J lost 7 bases, with 19 bases between them. The length of the CDR3 is 16 residues. Germline V gene sequence: CDR1 LGHNA, CDR2 YSLEER. In nucleotides, the CDR3 is TGCGCCAGCAGCCGGACCCCTAGGACAGAGATTGAAAAACTGTTTTTT. Protein: CASSRTPRTEIEKLFF.

This clone was picked up a small number of times. The genes are TRBV4-1 and TRBJ1-5; D is unclear. The CDR3 contains 14 residues. The germline gives CDR1 MGHRA, CDR2 YSYEKL. The V end was cut by 4 bases, the J end by 4 bases, with 11 bases between. CDR3 amino acids: CASSPGSRNQPQHF. CDR3 in DNA: TGCGCCAGCAGCCCCGGGAGCAGAAATCAGCCCCAGCATTTT.

The chain has TRBV28 and TRBJ1-5, with TRBD1 matching over 9 bases. J gave up 3 bases and V 1 base, and 4 bases lay outside the gene matches. The germline CDR1 and CDR2 sequences are MDHEN and SYDVKM. This CDR3 region has 16 residues. In DNA form, the CDR3 reads TGTGCCAGCAGTTTATCGGGACAGGGTAACAATCAGCCCCAGCATTTT. Its translation: CASSLSGQGNNQPQHF.

This chain uses TRBV5-1 with TRBJ2-5, with 8 nucleotides matching TRBD2. V dropped 7 bases and J dropped 3; count of bases not matched to a gene: 8. Germline V gene data show CDR1 as SGHRS and CDR2 as YFSETQ. The CDR3 extends over 14 amino acids. The CDR3 region has the DNA TGCGCCAGCGGAGCCAATAGCGGGGAAGAGACCCAGTACTTC. Translated, it gives CASGANSGEETQYF.

The table lists this clone with a few counts. CDR3 protein: CASSLAGGRGSYEQYF. The CDR3 bases are TGTGCCAGCAGCTTGGCCGGTGGCAGGGGCTCCTACGAGCAGTACTTC. The chain carries TRBV5-4 and TRBJ2-7; TRBD1 might be the D (6 bases). Germline values: CDR1 SGHNT, CDR2 YYREEE (reference sequence). The CDR3 runs to 16 residues. V shed 0 bases and J shed 0 bases, with 13 bases lying between them. Full variable domain (outside the CDR3, taken from reference TRBV5-4 and TRBJ2-7): ETGVTQSPTHLIKTRGQQVTLRCSSQSGHNTVSWYQQALGQGPQFIFQYYREEENGRGNFPPRFSGLQFPNYSSELNVNALELDDSALYLCASSLAGGRGSYEQYFGPGTRLTVT.

This clone has more than one count but fewer than ten. V and J are TRBV9 and TRBJ1-5; no reliable D call. There are 15 residues in the CDR3. Germline V gives CDR1 SGDLS, CDR2 YYNGEE. V was clipped by 0 bases and J by 2 bases, with 9 bases between them. In DNA, the CDR3 is TGTGCCAGCAGCGTAGGAGGTGTTGGCAATCAGCCCCAGCATTTT. As protein: CASSVGGVGNQPQHF.